Reported below is one TCR beta chain. Its antigen is not identified. The sample is drawn from a study of CD8 T cells in ankylosing spondylitis. Germline V gene lookup returns CDR1 KGHSH and CDR2 LQKENI. The CDR3 sequence is 14 residues long. The trim removed 6 bases at V and 6 bases at J, leaving 8 bases unmatched. Scientists made TCR beta libraries using quantitative 5'-RACE with molecular barcodes. A single record per CDR3 protein comes from TCRdb applying MiXCR to the 5' RACE reads. Of about 840,000 distinct CDR3 sequences listed, over 9.5% were seen once; the top ten hold more than 0.5%. Study conclusions and caveats: Ankylosing spondylitis blood seemed to carry a telltale TCR beta motif made of several highly homologous variants.

V and J are TRBV18 and TRBJ2-1, with TRBD1 identical over 7 bases. This clonotype originated in a male donor with ankylosing spondylitis. Material for sequencing was blood, either unsorted or a sorted T cell fraction (not recorded which). The CDR3: CASSKGAGGNEQFF. The DNA of the CDR3 is TGTGCCAGCTCCAAGGGAGCAGGGGGCAATGAGCAGTTCTTC.